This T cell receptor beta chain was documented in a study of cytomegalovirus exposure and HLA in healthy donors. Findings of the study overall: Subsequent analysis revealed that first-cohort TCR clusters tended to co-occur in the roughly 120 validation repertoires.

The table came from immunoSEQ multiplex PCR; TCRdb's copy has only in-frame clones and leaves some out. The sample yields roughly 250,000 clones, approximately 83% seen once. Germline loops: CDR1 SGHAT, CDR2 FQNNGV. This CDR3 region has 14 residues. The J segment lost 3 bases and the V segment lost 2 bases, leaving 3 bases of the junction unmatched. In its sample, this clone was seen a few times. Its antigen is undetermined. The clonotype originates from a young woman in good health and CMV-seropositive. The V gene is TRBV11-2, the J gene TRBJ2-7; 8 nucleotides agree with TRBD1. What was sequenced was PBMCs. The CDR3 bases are TGTGCCAGCAGCTTAATAGGACAGGGCTACGAGCAGTACTTC. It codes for CASSLIGQGYEQYF.